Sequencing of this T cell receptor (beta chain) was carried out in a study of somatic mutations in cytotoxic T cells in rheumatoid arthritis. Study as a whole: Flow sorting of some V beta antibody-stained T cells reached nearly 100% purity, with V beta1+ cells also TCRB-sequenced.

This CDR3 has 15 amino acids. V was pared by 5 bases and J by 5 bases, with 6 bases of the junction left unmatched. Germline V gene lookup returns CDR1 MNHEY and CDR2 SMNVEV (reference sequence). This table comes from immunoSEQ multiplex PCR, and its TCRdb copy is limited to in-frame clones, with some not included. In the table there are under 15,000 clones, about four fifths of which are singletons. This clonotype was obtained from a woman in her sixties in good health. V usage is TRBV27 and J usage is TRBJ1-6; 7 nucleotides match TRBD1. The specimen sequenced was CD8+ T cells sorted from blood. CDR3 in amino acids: CASSVTGSDNSPLHF. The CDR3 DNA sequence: TGTGCCAGCAGTGTGACAGGGAGCGATAATTCACCCCTCCACTTT.